A single sample gave rise to the 16 T cell receptor beta chains below, sequenced in a study of OX40 agonist ivuxolimab in advanced cancers. Assay used: immunoSEQ multiplex PCR; TCRdb lists only in-frame clones, some missing. The sample has under 95,000 clones; 87% are singletons. The sample consisted of CD4+ or CD8+ T cells sorted from blood, taken in a trial of the OX40 agonist ivuxolimab. These TCRs come from an adult with an advanced solid tumor such as melanoma, head and neck, liver or kidney cancer.

This sequence joins TRBV11-2 and TRBJ2-7; TRBD2 agrees at 9 bases. The V gene end was trimmed by 9 bases and the J gene end by 2 bases; junction bases not matched to a gene: 11. The CDR3 runs 15 residues. Germline V CDR1 and CDR2: SGHAT, FQNNGV. CDR3 loop: CASGPGLAGTYEQYF. Written as DNA, the CDR3 is TGTGCCAGTGGGCCGGGGCTAGCGGGAACCTACGAGCAGTACTTC.

This rearrangement joins TRBV29-1 to TRBJ1-1, with 7 bases identical to TRBD1. CDR1 is SQVTM, CDR2 ANQGSEA, per germline. The CDR3 runs to 14 residues. J lost 6 bases, V lost 0 bases, and 7 bases had no gene match. The CDR3 sequence: CSVEDGRGQSEAFF. CDR3 nucleotides: TGCAGCGTTGAAGATGGCCGGGGACAGTCTGAAGCTTTCTTT.

V is TRBV30 and J is TRBJ2-5; possibly TRBD1 for D (6 bases). Trimming pared 3 bases from V and 7 bases from J, leaving 18 bases between. This CDR3 region has 14 residues. Looked up from germline, CDR1 is GTSNPN and CDR2 is SVGIG (reference sequence). The CDR3: CAWSPGHSLGTQYF. DNA for the CDR3: TGTGCCTGGAGCCCGGGACATAGTCTAGGGACCCAGTACTTC.

The chain is built from TRBV5-3 and TRBJ1-5; TRBD1 aligns across 11 bases. TRBV5-3 is sorted into the ORF group, with uncertain function. V gave up 4 bases and J gave up 6 bases; unmatched junction bases: 6. This CDR3 contains 15 residues. The chain's CDR3 is CARSERTGGSQPQHF. In DNA form, the CDR3 reads TGTGCCAGAAGCGAAAGGACAGGGGGCAGTCAGCCCCAGCATTTT.

The chain links TRBV5-1 to TRBJ1-4; 7 nucleotides agree with TRBD1. This CDR3 is built from 16 residues. The V gene end was trimmed by 3 bases and the J gene end by 0 bases; junction bases not matched to a gene: 5. Germline V lookup: CDR1 SGHRS, CDR2 YFSETQ. The CDR3 is CASSSRGLTTNEKLFF. DNA of the CDR3: TGCGCCAGCAGCTCAAGGGGGCTTACAACTAATGAAAAACTGTTTTTT.

V gene TRBV11-2 combines with J gene TRBJ2-7; tentatively, D is TRBD1 (6 bases). This CDR3 is built from 14 residues. V lost 2 bases to trimming and J lost 7 bases, with 15 bases between them. Germline CDR1 reads SGHAT; CDR2 reads FQNNGV. The CDR3 sequence is CASSLYTGSWEQYF. CDR3 DNA sequence: TGTGCCAGCAGCTTATACACAGGGAGTTGGGAGCAGTACTTC. The full variable domain, rest sourced from reference TRBV11-2 and TRBJ2-7, is EAGVAQSPRYKIIEKRQSVAFWCNPISGHATLYWYQQILGQGPKLLIQFQNNGVVDDSQLPKDRFSAERLKGVDSTLKIQPAKLEDSAVYLCASSLYTGSWEQYFGPGTRLTVT.

In its sample, this clone was seen once. V is TRBV18 and J is TRBJ1-2; D may be TRBD1 (6 bases). Germline lookup yields CDR1 KGHSH and CDR2 LQKENI. V was trimmed by 3 bases and J by 8 bases, leaving 19 bases between them. The CDR3 has 15 amino acids. This CDR3 reads CASSPTRDTEKGYTF. The DNA for the CDR3 is TGTGCCAGCTCACCCACCCGGGACACAGAGAAAGGCTACACCTTC.

This chain links TRBV6-5 with TRBJ2-1; D possibly corresponds to TRBD2 (6 bases). CDR1 and CDR2 from the germline V gene are MNHEY and SVGAGI. The CDR3 has 13 residues. The ends were cut back, 8 bases at V and 5 bases at J, with 13 bases in the middle. The DNA of the CDR3 is TGTGCCAGCGATCGACTAGGGAACAATGAGCAGTTCTTC. Protein product: CASDRLGNNEQFF.

The chain employs TRBV2 and TRBJ2-7; D possibly corresponds to TRBD2 (6 bases). Per the germline V gene, CDR1 is SNHLY and CDR2 is FYNNEI. This CDR3 contains 14 residues. Deletions cut 4 bases from V and 0 bases from J, with 10 bases between. The CDR3 sequence is CASSGRADSYEQYF. Written as DNA, the CDR3 is TGTGCCAGCAGTGGGAGGGCAGACTCCTACGAGCAGTACTTC. The full variable domain, rest sourced from reference TRBV2 and TRBJ2-7, is EPEVTQTPSHQVTQMGQEVILRCVPISNHLYFYWYRQILGQKVEFLVSFYNNEISEKSEIFDDQFSVERPDGSNFTLKIRSTKLEDSAMYFCASSGRADSYEQYFGPGTRLTVT.

The rearrangement joins TRBV30 to TRBJ2-3, with 8 positions matching TRBD2. CDR1 and CDR2 (germline): GTSNPN, SVGIG (reference sequence). Germline trimming cut 6 bases from V and 9 bases from J; bases unmatched to any gene: 5. The CDR3 spans 11 residues. The CDR3 is CACTGLATQYF. For the CDR3, the DNA is TGTGCCTGTACCGGACTAGCAACGCAGTATTTT.

This clone appeared a few times. The chain has TRBV7-2 and TRBJ2-1, with 14 nucleotides matching TRBD2. Germline loops: CDR1 SGHTA, CDR2 FQGNSA. The V and J ends lost 5 bases and 5 bases, in that order; junction bases with no gene match: 5. The CDR3 is 16 residues long. DNA for the CDR3: TGTGCCAGCAGCCTACGACTAGCGGGGGGGGACAATGAGCAGTTCTTC. This sequence encodes CASSLRLAGGDNEQFF. Using reference TRBV7-2 and TRBJ2-1 for the parts outside the CDR3, the full variable domain is GAGVSQSPSNKVTEKGKDVELRCDPISGHTALYWYRQSLGQGLEFLIYFQGNSAPDKSGLPSDRFSAERTGGSVSTLTIQRTQQEDSAVYLCASSLRLAGGDNEQFFGPGTRLTVL.

The chain combines TRBV5-1 with TRBJ1-1; perhaps TRBD1 as D (6 bases). Looked up from germline, CDR1 is SGHRS and CDR2 is YFSETQ. V was cut by 1 base and J by 6 bases, with 16 bases left in between. The CDR3 covers 15 residues. In DNA form, the CDR3 reads TGCGCCAGCAGCTTGACTCGAGGGGGTAACGCTGAAGCTTTCTTT. Translating gives CASSLTRGGNAEAFF.

V usage is TRBV5-6 and J usage is TRBJ2-4; the match to TRBD1 covers 11 bases. This CDR3 has 16 residues. From germline, CDR1 is SGHDT and CDR2 YYEEEE. Unmatched junction bases numbered 5, after V lost 5 bases and J lost 1 base. The DNA for the CDR3 is TGTGCCAGCAGTTGGACAGGGGGCAGGGCCAAAAACATTCAGTACTTC. Encoded protein: CASSWTGGRAKNIQYF.

This sequence joins TRBV18 and TRBJ2-7, with D hard to call. The length of the CDR3 is 12 residues. The germline V gene has CDR1 KGHSH and CDR2 LQKENI. With 6 bases removed from V and 5 bases from J, the gap between germline ends came to 11 bases. CDR3 DNA sequence: TGTGCCAGCTCGCCCACGGTGGACGAGCAGTACTTC. Its protein is CASSPTVDEQYF. Based on the CDR3 plus reference TRBV18 and TRBJ2-7, the full variable domain is NAGVMQNPRHLVRRRGQEARLRCSPMKGHSHVYWYRQLPEEGLKFMVYLQKENIIDESGMPKERFSAEFPKEGPSILRIQQVVRGDSAAYFCASSPTVDEQYFGPGTRLTVT.

This clone showed up just a few times. The CDR3 spells CASSQLDRVYGYTF. The DNA of the CDR3 is TGTGCCAGCAGCCAACTGGACAGGGTCTATGGCTACACCTTC. J is TRBJ1-2 and V is TRBV5-5, with 8 positions matching TRBD1. The CDR3 sequence is 14 residues long. V gave up 4 bases and J gave up 4 bases; unmatched junction bases: 6. The germline CDR1 and CDR2 sequences are SGHKS and YYEKEE (reference sequence).

The V and J genes are TRBV28 and TRBJ2-7; a weak D match, TRBD1 (5 bases). This CDR3 spans 12 amino acids. The germline V gene encodes CDR1 MDHEN and CDR2 SYDVKM. The ends were cut back, 6 bases at V and 6 bases at J, with 12 bases in the middle. The CDR3 DNA reads TGTGCCAGCAGCTTAGCAGGGTTCGAGCAGTACTTC. Protein product: CASSLAGFEQYF.